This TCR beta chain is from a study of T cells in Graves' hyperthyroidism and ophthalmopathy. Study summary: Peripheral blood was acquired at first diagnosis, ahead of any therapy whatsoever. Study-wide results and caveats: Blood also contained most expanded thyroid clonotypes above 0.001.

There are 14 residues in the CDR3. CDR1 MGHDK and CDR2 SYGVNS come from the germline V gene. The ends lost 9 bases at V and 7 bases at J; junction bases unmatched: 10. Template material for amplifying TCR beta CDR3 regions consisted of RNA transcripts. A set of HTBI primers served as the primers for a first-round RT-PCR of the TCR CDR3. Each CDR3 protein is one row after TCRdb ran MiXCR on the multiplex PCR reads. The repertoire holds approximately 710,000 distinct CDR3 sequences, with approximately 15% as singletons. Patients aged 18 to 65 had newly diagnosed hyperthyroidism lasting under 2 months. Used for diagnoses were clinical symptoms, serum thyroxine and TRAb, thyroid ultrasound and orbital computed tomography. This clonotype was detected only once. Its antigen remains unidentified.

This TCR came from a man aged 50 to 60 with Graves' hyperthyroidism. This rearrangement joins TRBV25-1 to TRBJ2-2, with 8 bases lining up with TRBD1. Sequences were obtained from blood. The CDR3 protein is CASRQGLSNGELFF. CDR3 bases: TGTGCCAGTCGACAGGGGTTATCCAACGGGGAGCTGTTTTTT.